This T cell receptor beta chain is from a study of response to subunit inactivated influenza vaccine. Findings and limits, study-wide: The study's authors posited that every seasonal influenza vaccination enlists few new T cells.

MiXCR, run by TCRdb on the RT-PCR reads, gives a single entry per CDR3 protein. The table lists some 500,000 distinct CDR3 sequences, 16% of them singletons. Trimming removed 4 bases at V and 2 bases at J, with 12 bases between. The CDR3 runs 15 residues. The germline gives CDR1 SGHRS, CDR2 YFSETQ. This clonotype appeared a few times. The antigen remains undetermined. This receptor was taken from a man aged 45 to 75 who received an inactivated influenza vaccine. The chain couples TRBV5-1 to TRBJ2-2; perhaps TRBD1 as D (6 bases). The sequences come from CD4+ T cells sorted from PBMCs, collected roughly 24 months after vaccination. CDR3 sequence reads: CASSRLGQNTGELFF. Here the CDR3 DNA reads TGCGCCAGCAGCAGACTGGGACAAAACACCGGGGAGCTGTTTTTT.